Sequencing of this TCR beta chain was carried out in a study of cytomegalovirus exposure and HLA in healthy donors. PCR primers comprised 60 Vbeta and 13 Jbeta primers. TCRdb's copy holds only in-frame clones and misses some; the assay was immunoSEQ multiplex PCR. The sample gives about 200,000 clones, 70% to 80% of which show up once; 0.39% is in the top ten. Per the germline V gene, CDR1 is LGHNA and CDR2 is YNFKEQ. V lost 0 bases to trimming and J lost 6 bases; unmatched junction nucleotides: 11. This CDR3 spans 16 amino acids. Donors in the study were healthy people who gave bone marrow. The clonotype originates from a male donor in good health and CMV-seropositive. The genes are TRBV4-2 and TRBJ2-7, with 7 bases that match TRBD2. The sequenced material came from PBMCs. The CDR3 DNA reads as TGTGCCAGCAGCCAAGAATTGAGGCTAGCGGTCCTCGAGCAGTACTTC. Encoded protein: CASSQELRLAVLEQYF.